This T cell receptor (beta chain) is from a study of OX40 agonist ivuxolimab in advanced cancers. Across the whole study: Cohort: approximately 83% men, mean age 60, aged roughly 23 to 79. Allowance was made for prior anti-PD-1, anti-PD-L1 or anti-CTLA-4 therapy, and roughly 40% had some. One patient with hepatocellular carcinoma and two with cutaneous melanoma, three in all, had partial responses. Study conclusions and caveats: Part of the nonresponder group also had normalized T-cell clonal expansion that was low.

To note about this clone: Its specificity is unknown.

CDR1 is SGDLS and CDR2 is YYNGEE in the germline V gene. V gave up 0 bases and J gave up 3 bases; unmatched junction bases: 6. CDR3 length: 15 amino acids. TCRdb's copy holds only in-frame clones and misses some; the assay was immunoSEQ multiplex PCR. Of 15,000 to 20,000 clones in the sample, 70% to 90% were seen once. The chain recombines TRBV9 with TRBJ2-7, with TRBD2 matching over 7 bases. Sequenced here: CD4+ or CD8+ T cells sorted from blood, sampled in a trial of the OX40 agonist ivuxolimab. The clonotype comes from an adult with an advanced solid tumor such as melanoma, head and neck, liver or kidney cancer. In DNA, the CDR3 is TGTGCCAGCAGCGTAGCTTTGGCTAGCGGCTACGAGCAGTACTTC. This translates into CASSVALASGYEQYF.